Presented here are 20 T cell receptor beta chains from one specimen sequenced in a study of blood T cell repertoires in COVID-19. This table comes from immunoSEQ multiplex PCR, and its TCRdb copy is limited to in-frame clones, with some not included. The table records some 270,000 clones, 89% of them present only once. Sequenced sample: PBMCs or T cells enriched from blood (not recorded which). Receptor source: a middle-aged woman who had recovered from COVID-19.

This clone was seen a handful of times. This rearrangement joins TRBV5-1 to TRBJ2-7, with D possibly TRBD1 on 5 matching bases. V was cut by 1 base and J by 2 bases, with 10 bases left in between. Germline CDR1 is SGHRS and CDR2 is YFSETQ. The CDR3 is 14 amino acids. In DNA, the CDR3 is TGCGCCAGCAGCTTGCCAGGGTCTACCTACGAGCAGTACTTC. Its translation is CASSLPGSTYEQYF.

The genes are TRBV4-1 and TRBJ1-2; TRBD1 matches at 7 bases. The V gene's germline CDR1 is MGHRA and CDR2 YSYEKL. The CDR3 spans 17 residues. V lost 1 base and J lost 4; bases outside the gene matches: 12. The CDR3 DNA follows: TGCGCCAGCAGCCAAGGTCAGACGACAGGGTCGGGCTATGGCTACACCTTC. Protein sequence: CASSQGQTTGSGYGYTF.

The V gene is TRBV4-1, the J gene TRBJ1-2, with 8 bases identical to TRBD1. The CDR3 spans 14 residues. The ends lost 8 bases at V and 6 bases at J; junction bases unmatched: 11. The germline gives CDR1 MGHRA, CDR2 YSYEKL. The CDR3 loop reads CASRRTGQGDGYTF. The CDR3 DNA reads TGCGCCAGCCGACGGACAGGACAGGGTGATGGCTACACCTTC.

Only a few counts were recorded for this clone. The chain carries TRBV7-2 and TRBJ2-1; a possible D gene is TRBD2 (6 bases). Trimming pared 6 bases from V and 3 bases from J, leaving 12 bases between. CDR1 SGHTA and CDR2 FQGNSA come from the germline V gene. The CDR3 has 14 amino acids. The CDR3 sequence is CASRRDLLYNEQFF. The DNA for the CDR3 is TGTGCCAGCAGAAGGGACTTACTCTACAATGAGCAGTTCTTC.

The chain joins TRBV29-1 to TRBJ2-3, with 8 bases identical to TRBD1. CDR1 is SQVTM and CDR2 is ANQGSEA in the germline V gene. The CDR3 totals 13 residues. V was clipped by 5 bases and J by 6 bases; unmatched bases: 7. This chain's CDR3 is CSVLPDRADTQYF. The CDR3 coding sequence is TGCAGCGTTCTGCCGGACAGGGCGGATACGCAGTATTTT.

The chain couples TRBV4-1 to TRBJ1-2; 8 bases line up with TRBD1. The CDR3 contains 14 residues. V lost 4 bases to trimming and J lost 2 bases; unmatched junction nucleotides: 3. CDR1 MGHRA and CDR2 YSYEKL come from the germline V gene. The CDR3 DNA follows: TGCGCCAGCAGCCGGGACAGGAAAAACTATGGCTACACCTTC. It yields the protein CASSRDRKNYGYTF.

This chain joins TRBV6-2 or TRBV6-3 and TRBJ2-4, with 9 bases that match TRBD2. Germline V gives CDR1 MNHEY, CDR2 SVGEGT. This CDR3 contains 20 residues. The V gene end was trimmed by 0 bases and the J gene end by 0 bases; junction bases not matched to a gene: 12. The CDR3 region is CASSYSIVAGDALAKNIQYF. As DNA, the CDR3 is TGTGCCAGCAGTTACTCGATAGTAGCGGGGGACGCTTTAGCCAAAAACATTCAGTACTTC.

The chain recombines TRBV2 with TRBJ1-1; D is unresolved. The V end was cut by 6 bases, the J end by 12 bases, with 14 bases between. Per germline, CDR1 SNHLY and CDR2 FYNNEI. This CDR3 comprises 11 residues. This CDR3 is CASSLRLETFF. CDR3 nucleotide sequence: TGTGCCAGCAGCCTGCGACTAGAAACTTTCTTT.

The chain joins TRBV6-5 to TRBJ2-5; 7 nucleotides align to TRBD2. This CDR3 has 14 amino acids. From germline, CDR1 is MNHEY and CDR2 SVGAGI. The V gene end was trimmed by 5 bases and the J gene end by 5 bases; junction bases not matched to a gene: 8. CDR3 protein: CASSQPQGGETQYF. Written as DNA, the CDR3 is TGTGCCAGCAGTCAGCCCCAGGGAGGGGAGACCCAGTACTTC.

This chain links TRBV2 with TRBJ1-3; 10 positions agree with TRBD1. The CDR3 is 15 residues long. After removal of 7 bases from V and 4 bases from J, the junction contained 7 bases not matched to a gene. Germline V gene sequence: CDR1 SNHLY, CDR2 FYNNEI. The DNA of the CDR3 is TGTGCCAGCAAAACACGGACAGGGGGAGGAAACACCATATATTTT. This translates into CASKTRTGGGNTIYF.

This clone has just a few counts. The chain links TRBV19 to TRBJ2-5, with a tentative D call TRBD2 (6 bases). Deletions cut 2 bases from V and 1 base from J, with 8 bases between. This CDR3 spans 14 amino acids. Germline loops: CDR1 LNHDA, CDR2 SQIVND (reference sequence). CDR3 DNA sequence: TGTGCCAGTAGTATAACCGGGGGCCAAGAGACCCAGTACTTC. Translation gives CASSITGGQETQYF.

This clone has only one observation. The chain joins TRBV27 to TRBJ2-6; 10 bases are a match to TRBD1. The CDR3 is 17 residues long. The germline V gene encodes CDR1 MNHEY and CDR2 SMNVEV (reference sequence). V lost 6 bases, J lost 0 bases, and 5 bases stayed unmatched. For the CDR3, the DNA is TGTGCCAGCAGGCCGACAGGGGGCCTCTCTGGGGCCAACGTCCTGACTTTC. Encoded protein: CASRPTGGLSGANVLTF.

The V gene is TRBV5-4, the J gene TRBJ2-1, with D possibly being TRBD2 (6 bases). V was cut by 3 bases and J by 1 base, with 11 bases left in between. Germline V lookup: CDR1 SGHNT, CDR2 YYREEE (reference sequence). CDR3 size: 15 residues. For the CDR3, the DNA is TGTGCCAGCAGCTCACCGGGACTTTCCTACAATGAGCAGTTCTTC. Its translation: CASSSPGLSYNEQFF.

This clone came up a few times. The gene calls are TRBV7-2 and TRBJ2-4; perhaps TRBD2 as D (6 bases). Germline assignment: CDR1 SGHTA and CDR2 FQGNSA. This CDR3 has 14 residues. The V and J ends lost 5 bases and 11 bases respectively, with 19 bases between them. CDR3 loop: CASSPQSGGGVQYF. For the CDR3, the DNA is TGTGCCAGCAGCCCTCAATCCGGGGGTGGGGTTCAGTACTTC. Full variable domain (remainder filled in from reference TRBV7-2 and TRBJ2-4): GAGVSQSPSNKVTEKGKDVELRCDPISGHTALYWYRQSLGQGLEFLIYFQGNSAPDKSGLPSDRFSAERTGGSVSTLTIQRTQQEDSAVYLCASSPQSGGGVQYFGAGTRLSVL.

V is TRBV4-1 and J is TRBJ2-1, with 8 nucleotides matching TRBD2. Germline assignment: CDR1 MGHRA and CDR2 YSYEKL. The CDR3 has 17 amino acids. After removal of 0 bases from V and 8 bases from J, the junction contained 12 bases not matched to a gene. For the CDR3, the DNA is TGCGCCAGCAGCCAAGAGGGGATGGCGGGAGGTGGGGATGAGCAGTTCTTC. Amino acids: CASSQEGMAGGGDEQFF.

This clone has only one observation. The J gene is TRBJ2-5, the V gene TRBV7-3, with 8 bases that match TRBD1. This CDR3 comprises 13 residues. V was clipped by 3 bases and J by 5 bases; unmatched bases: 2. CDR1 is SGHTA and CDR2 is FQGTGA in the germline V gene. The CDR3 bases are TGTGCCAGCAGCTTTGACAGGGGTGAGACCCAGTACTTC. Amino acid sequence: CASSFDRGETQYF.

The CDR3 region is CASSPRRGAPYGYTF. The CDR3 DNA is TGTGCCAGCTCACCACGGAGGGGAGCCCCATATGGCTACACCTTC. J is TRBJ1-2 and V is TRBV18; possible D gene TRBD1, 5 bases. Germline V gives CDR1 KGHSH, CDR2 LQKENI. With 1 base removed from V and 5 bases from J, the gap between germline ends came to 14 bases. There are 15 residues in the CDR3.

V usage is TRBV4-2 and J usage is TRBJ2-7; TRBD1 matches at 7 bases. The germline CDR1 and CDR2 sequences are LGHNA and YNFKEQ. The CDR3 spans 15 residues. V lost 4 bases and J lost 0; bases outside the gene matches: 6. The CDR3 DNA reads TGTGCCAGCAGCCCCGGGACAGCCGACTCCTACGAGCAGTACTTC. This codes for CASSPGTADSYEQYF.

The chain employs TRBV7-9 and TRBJ1-5, with 11 positions matching TRBD1. J lost 6 bases, V lost 5 bases, and 6 bases had no gene match. Looked up from germline, CDR1 is SEHNR and CDR2 is FQNEAQ (reference sequence). The CDR3 sequence is 15 residues long. CDR3 DNA sequence: TGTGCCAGCAGCCGGGGACAGGGGGTGTTTCAGCCCCAGCATTTT. Protein sequence: CASSRGQGVFQPQHF.

This rearrangement joins TRBV6-5 to TRBJ2-1, with 8 bases matching TRBD1. Germline V gene sequence: CDR1 MNHEY, CDR2 SVGAGI. The CDR3 loop spans 15 amino acids. V lost 6 bases and J lost 6; bases outside the gene matches: 10. The CDR3 is CASSHKTGVGNEQFF. The CDR3 DNA is TGTGCCAGCAGCCATAAGACAGGGGTGGGCAATGAGCAGTTCTTC.